The present TCR beta chain was sequenced within a study of T cell responses to AZD1222 COVID-19 vaccine. Whole-study findings and limits: CD4 TCRs linked to vaccination spanned spike, dominating at 160-218 and 743-854.

Produced via immunoSEQ multiplex PCR; TCRdb's table is partial and in-frame only. The sample yields about 29,000 clones, 93% seen once. As for this clone: Its antigen remains unknown.

Per the germline V gene, CDR1 is SGHDN and CDR2 is FVKESK. Trimming pared 2 bases from V and 0 bases from J, leaving 11 bases between. The CDR3 loop spans 15 amino acids. This clonotype was obtained from an adult in good health. The chain joins TRBV14 to TRBJ2-7; D call uncertain. This specimen consisted of peripheral blood, obtained on day 0 of AZD1222 vaccination. The CDR3 nucleotides read TGTGCCAGCAGCCAACTGGGTCGGAGCTCCTACGAGCAGTACTTC. This gives the protein CASSQLGRSSYEQYF.